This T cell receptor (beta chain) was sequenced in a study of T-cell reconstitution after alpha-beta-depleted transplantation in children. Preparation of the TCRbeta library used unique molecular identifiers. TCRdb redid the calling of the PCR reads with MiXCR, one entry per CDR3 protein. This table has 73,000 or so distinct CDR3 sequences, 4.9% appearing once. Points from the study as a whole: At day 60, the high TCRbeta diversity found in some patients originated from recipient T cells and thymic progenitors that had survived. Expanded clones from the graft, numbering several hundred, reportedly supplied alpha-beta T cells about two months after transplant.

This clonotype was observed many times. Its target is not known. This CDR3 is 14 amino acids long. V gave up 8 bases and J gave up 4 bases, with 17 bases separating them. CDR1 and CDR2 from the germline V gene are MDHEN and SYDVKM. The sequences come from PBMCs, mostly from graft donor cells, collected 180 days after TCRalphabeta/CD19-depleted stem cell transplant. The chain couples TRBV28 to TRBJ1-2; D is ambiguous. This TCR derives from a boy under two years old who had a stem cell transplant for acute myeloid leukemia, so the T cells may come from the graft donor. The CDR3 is CASAIYSVGYGYTF. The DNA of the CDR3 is TGTGCCAGCGCCATCTACTCAGTGGGCTATGGCTACACCTTC.